This entry lists 27 T cell receptor beta chains sequenced from one sample in a study of T cell repertoires in cytomegalovirus infection. TCRdb reanalysed the reads using MiXCR and keeps one entry per CDR3 protein. The sample shows around 300,000 distinct CDR3 sequences, roughly 25% of them seen only once. These receptors are not linked to any known antigen. The sample consisted of cultured PBMCs, taken from culture after CMV antigen stimulation. Every receptor here comes from a human donor in good health (CMV status not recorded). Some clones in this sample may be carry-over from other donors' samples.

At least ten counts were recorded for this clonotype. J is TRBJ2-4 and V is TRBV7-2; D uncertain. The CDR3 contains 15 residues. Germline-derived CDR1 and CDR2 are SGHTA and FQGNSA. Trimming cost V 5 bases and J 0 bases, with 11 bases left between them. CDR3 loop: CASSPVPGAKNIQYF. The CDR3 bases are TGTGCCAGCAGCCCCGTACCCGGAGCCAAAAACATTCAGTACTTC.

This chain joins TRBV7-9 and TRBJ1-2; TRBD1 might be the D (6 bases). V lost 4 bases and J 7 bases, leaving 13 bases between the germline ends. Germline V gene lookup returns CDR1 SEHNR and CDR2 FQNEAQ (reference sequence). This CDR3 is 13 amino acids long. This chain's CDR3 is CASSSQGRPGYTF. CDR3 DNA: TGTGCCAGCAGCTCGCAGGGGCGACCTGGCTACACCTTC. Together with reference TRBV7-9 and TRBJ1-2, the CDR3 gives the full variable domain: DTGVSQNPRHKITKRGQNVTFRCDPISEHNRLYWYRQTLGQGPEFLTYFQNEAQLEKSRLLSDRFSAERPKGSFSTLEIQRTEQGDSAMYLCASSSQGRPGYTFGSGTRLTVV.

This clonotype was picked up many times. The chain is built from TRBV7-2 and TRBJ1-6; 7 bases are a match to TRBD1. The CDR3 sequence is 13 residues long. CDR1 is SGHTA and CDR2 is FQGNSA in the germline V gene. J was trimmed by 10 bases and V by 5 bases; bases with no gene match: 5. The chain's CDR3 is CASSDRVRSPLHF. CDR3 bases: TGTGCCAGCAGCGACAGGGTACGCTCACCCCTCCACTTT.

V is TRBV20-1 and J is TRBJ2-3; D perhaps matches TRBD2 (5 bases). CDR1 DFQATT and CDR2 SNEGSKA come from the germline V gene (reference sequence). This CDR3 is 12 amino acids long. Trimming pared 6 bases from V and 6 bases from J, leaving 13 bases between. Here the CDR3 reads CSAPKRTDTQYF. The CDR3 nucleotides read TGCAGTGCCCCAAAGCGGACGGATACGCAGTATTTT.

This clonotype was seen many times. This rearrangement joins TRBV28 to TRBJ2-3; 7 bases align to TRBD1. Germline V CDR1 and CDR2: MDHEN, SYDVKM. The V gene end was trimmed by 1 base and the J gene end by 0 bases; junction bases not matched to a gene: 7. The CDR3 is made up of 17 amino acids. Here the CDR3 DNA reads TGTGCCAGCAGTTTATCACCCAACAGGGGTAGCACAGATACGCAGTATTTT. Amino acids: CASSLSPNRGSTDTQYF.

This clonotype has ten or more counts. The chain combines TRBV7-2 with TRBJ2-1, with 10 bases that match TRBD1. The CDR3 length is 15 residues. With 3 bases clipped from V and 4 bases from J, the junction kept 3 bases outside the gene matches. Germline V CDR1 and CDR2: SGHTA, FQGNSA. The CDR3 reads CASSLTGGWYNEQFF. CDR3 nucleotides: TGTGCCAGCAGCTTGACAGGGGGCTGGTACAATGAGCAGTTCTTC.

The rearrangement links TRBV28 to TRBJ2-7, with D possibly being TRBD2 (5 bases). The CDR3 runs to 15 residues. Germline V gives CDR1 MDHEN, CDR2 SYDVKM. V lost 5 bases and J lost 3, with 17 bases in between. The CDR3 loop reads CASSRPSGSVYEQYF. The CDR3 DNA sequence: TGTGCCAGCAGTAGACCGTCTGGTAGCGTCTACGAGCAGTACTTC.

This clonotype was counted ten times or more. The rearrangement uses TRBV12-3 or TRBV12-4 and TRBJ2-7; no reliable D call. This CDR3 is built from 14 residues. The ends were cut back, 6 bases at V and 5 bases at J, with 17 bases in the middle. CDR3 region: CASRKTEAENEQYF. Written as DNA, the CDR3 is TGTGCCAGCAGGAAAACAGAGGCTGAAAACGAGCAGTACTTC.

A word on this clonotype: A read error may produce the germline difference seen at one junction end. V is TRBV20-1 and J is TRBJ1-5; D is uncertain. CDR1 and CDR2 (germline): DFQATT, SNEGSKA (reference sequence). The CDR3 totals 13 residues. CDR3 residues: CSARDRSLNSLYF. The CDR3 DNA sequence: TGCAGTGCTAGAGATCGTAGCCTAAACAGCCTCTATTTT.

The V call is TRBV12-3 or TRBV12-4, the J call TRBJ2-3, with D perhaps assigned TRBD1 or TRBD2 (5 bases each). The V gene lost 5 bases and the J gene lost 0 bases, with 18 bases spanning the gap. The CDR3 loop spans 17 amino acids. CDR3 sequence reads: CASSLDLGVASTDTQYF. The CDR3 DNA sequence: TGTGCCAGCAGTCTCGACCTGGGGGTCGCTAGCACAGATACGCAGTATTTT.

The chain combines TRBV7-9 with TRBJ2-5; D is tentatively TRBD1 or TRBD2 (6 bases each). CDR1 is SEHNR, CDR2 FQNEAQ, per germline (reference sequence). This CDR3 is 16 amino acids long. V was clipped by 0 bases and J by 5 bases, with 16 bases between them. The CDR3 loop reads CASSLAARGVRETQYF. In DNA, the CDR3 is TGTGCCAGCAGCTTAGCCGCAAGGGGGGTCCGGGAGACCCAGTACTTC.

The chain links TRBV7-8 to TRBJ2-7; TRBD2 might be the D (5 bases). Germline values: CDR1 SGHVS, CDR2 FQNEAQ. The ends were cut back, 5 bases at V and 7 bases at J, with 18 bases in the middle. The CDR3 covers 14 residues. The CDR3 loop is CASSPKIDPGEQYF. CDR3 DNA: TGTGCCAGCAGCCCCAAAATAGATCCGGGGGAGCAGTACTTC.

This clonotype was counted only a few times. V usage is TRBV12-3 or TRBV12-4 and J usage is TRBJ1-5, with unresolved D. The CDR3 length is 13 residues. V was clipped by 2 bases and J by 7 bases, with 9 bases between them. Here the CDR3 DNA reads TGTGCCAGCAGTTTACGATTGGGACAGCCCCAGCATTTT. It encodes CASSLRLGQPQHF.

In this sample, this clonotype turned up many times. The gene calls are TRBV7-2 and TRBJ2-1, with 9 positions matching TRBD2. The ends lost 1 base at V and 6 bases at J; junction bases unmatched: 4. Germline-derived CDR1 and CDR2 are SGHTA and FQGNSA. The CDR3 sequence is 15 residues long. CDR3 nucleotides: TGTGCCAGCAGCTTAGGTAGCGGGAGCTTCAATGAGCAGTTCTTC. Residues: CASSLGSGSFNEQFF.

V is TRBV7-9 and J is TRBJ1-4; D remains ambiguous. Germline CDR1 SEHNR, CDR2 FQNEAQ (reference sequence). This CDR3 is 15 amino acids long. The germline V and J ends were trimmed by 3 bases and 5 bases, with 13 bases remaining between them. The CDR3 sequence is CASSFPEGSNEKLFF. In DNA, the CDR3 is TGTGCCAGCAGCTTCCCGGAGGGCTCGAATGAAAAACTGTTTTTT.

This clonotype was detected many times. This chain links TRBV7-2 with TRBJ2-2; 7 nucleotides line up with TRBD2. This CDR3 spans 19 amino acids. Unmatched junction bases numbered 10, after V lost 0 bases and J lost 0 bases. Germline CDR1 SGHTA, CDR2 FQGNSA. The CDR3 here is CASSLAPSGAWANTGELFF. DNA for the CDR3: TGTGCCAGCAGCTTAGCTCCGAGCGGGGCGTGGGCGAACACCGGGGAGCTGTTTTTT. The full variable domain, its missing parts supplied by reference TRBV7-2 and TRBJ2-2, is GAGVSQSPSNKVTEKGKDVELRCDPISGHTALYWYRQSLGQGLEFLIYFQGNSAPDKSGLPSDRFSAERTGGSVSTLTIQRTQQEDSAVYLCASSLAPSGAWANTGELFFGEGSRLTVL.

This clonotype was recorded a few times. This chain uses TRBV7-2 with TRBJ1-2; the D is unclear. Germline values: CDR1 SGHTA, CDR2 FQGNSA. Trimming cost V 5 bases and J 7 bases, with 11 bases left between them. The CDR3 sequence is 12 residues long. This CDR3 reads CASSAYMGGYTF. CDR3 nucleotides: TGTGCCAGCAGCGCCTACATGGGTGGCTACACCTTC.

This chain's CDR3 is CASREGNEQFF. The CDR3 DNA follows: TGTGCCTCCAGGGAAGGCAATGAGCAGTTCTTC. The chain has TRBV19 and TRBJ2-1; weak D call: TRBD1 (5 bases). From germline, CDR1 is LNHDA and CDR2 SQIVND (reference sequence). V lost 11 bases, J lost 6 bases, and 11 bases lay in between. The CDR3 has 11 amino acids.

The chain recombines TRBV4-3 with TRBJ2-7; 7 nucleotides line up with TRBD1. V lost 1 base and J lost 2; bases outside the gene matches: 2. The CDR3 contains 14 residues. Germline V gene data show CDR1 as LGHNA and CDR2 as YSLEER. CDR3 coding DNA: TGCGCCAGCAGCCAAGTGGGACAGACCTACGAGCAGTACTTC. As protein: CASSQVGQTYEQYF.

This clonotype showed up just a few times. The V gene is TRBV6-5, the J gene TRBJ2-1, with 10 nucleotides matching TRBD2. CDR3 length: 14 amino acids. Per germline, CDR1 MNHEY and CDR2 SVGAGI. The junction had 7 bases not matched to a gene; V was cut back by 7 bases and J by 7 bases. The CDR3 protein is CASIAGGHRNEQFF. The CDR3 DNA sequence: TGTGCCAGCATAGCGGGAGGACACAGGAATGAGCAGTTCTTC.

V and J are TRBV11-2 and TRBJ2-3, with TRBD2 matching over 10 bases. Per germline, CDR1 SGHAT and CDR2 FQNNGV. The CDR3 runs 15 residues. V lost 4 bases, J lost 5 bases, and 6 bases stayed unmatched. The CDR3 spells CASSSSGRARDTQYF. CDR3 DNA sequence: TGTGCCAGCAGCTCGAGCGGGAGGGCCAGAGATACGCAGTATTTT.

The genes are TRBV5-5 and TRBJ2-5; D is possibly TRBD1 (5 bases). Germline CDR1 and CDR2: SGHKS and YYEKEE (reference sequence). The CDR3 has 14 residues. Trimming left V 1 base short and J 4 bases short, with 11 bases between. The CDR3 nucleotides are TGTGCCAGCAGCTTGAGGGGTCGAACAGAGACCCAGTACTTC. Translated, it gives CASSLRGRTETQYF. Combining the CDR3 with reference TRBV5-5 and TRBJ2-5 gives the whole variable domain DAGVTQSPTHLIKTRGQQVTLRCSPISGHKSVSWYQQVLGQGPQFIFQYYEKEERGRGNFPDRFSARQFPNYSSELNVNALLLGDSALYLCASSLRGRTETQYFGPGTRLLVL.

Only a few counts were recorded for this clonotype. The V and J genes are TRBV7-3 and TRBJ1-1; tentative D call: TRBD1 (5 bases). CDR3 size: 14 residues. V gave up 8 bases and J gave up 0 bases, with 13 bases separating them. CDR1 is SGHTA and CDR2 is FQGTGA in the germline V gene. The CDR3 nucleotides are TGTGCCAGCGTTCTGGGGGTAATGAACACTGAAGCTTTCTTT. It specifies CASVLGVMNTEAFF.

This clonotype was picked up many times. The chain is built from TRBV7-2 and TRBJ2-1, with a possible D match to TRBD2 (6 bases). V was pared by 5 bases and J by 7 bases, with 21 bases between. Germline CDR1 SGHTA, CDR2 FQGNSA. The CDR3 is 16 amino acids. Written as DNA, the CDR3 is TGTGCCAGCAGCCCGCCCGGGAGAGGGGCTATAAATGAGCAGTTCTTC. Amino acid sequence: CASSPPGRGAINEQFF.

This chain joins TRBV12-3 or TRBV12-4 and TRBJ2-5; D not resolved. The CDR3 runs 12 residues. V lost 5 bases and J lost 3, with 7 bases in between. CDR3 loop: CASSRYEETQYF. CDR3 coding DNA: TGTGCCAGCAGTCGATATGAAGAGACCCAGTACTTC.

Many counts were recorded for this clonotype. J is TRBJ1-2 and V is TRBV7-2, with 12 nucleotides matching TRBD1. CDR3 length equals 17 residues. Germline assignment: CDR1 SGHTA and CDR2 FQGNSA. V dropped 3 bases and J dropped 0; count of bases not matched to a gene: 5. As DNA, the CDR3 is TGTGCCAGCAGCTTCACCGGGACAGGGGGCCCTAACTATGGCTACACCTTC. It specifies CASSFTGTGGPNYGYTF.

This clonotype was seen only a few times. The chain carries TRBV12-3 or TRBV12-4 and TRBJ1-1; 7 bases are a match to TRBD1. After removal of 2 bases from V and 11 bases from J, the junction contained 11 bases not matched to a gene. This CDR3 is 14 amino acids long. CDR3 sequence reads: CASSLSSVTGEAFF. DNA for the CDR3: TGTGCCAGCAGTTTATCATCCGTAACAGGGGAGGCTTTCTTT.